Below are 23 T cell receptor beta chains sequenced from a single sample in a study of blood T cells in healthy people across ages. Sample-barcoded 5' priming and a J-beta primer mix drove a second PCR of about 6 to 11 cycles. TCRdb fed the 5' RACE reads into MiXCR, producing one record per CDR3 protein. The sample has some 880,000 distinct CDR3 sequences, about 36% seen once; the top ten hold 10% to 15%. Sequenced material: blood. These receptor sequences come from a man between 18 and 35 years old in good health.

This clonotype appeared a few times. The CDR3 region has the DNA TGTGCCAGCAGCTTAGGGAGACAGGGCTTTACTGAAGCTTTCTTT. This translates into CASSLGRQGFTEAFF. This chain uses TRBV7-9 with TRBJ1-1, with 7 bases matching TRBD1. The CDR3 consists of 15 residues. J was trimmed by 5 bases and V by 1 base; bases with no gene match: 7. CDR1 is SEHNR, CDR2 FQNEAQ, per germline (reference sequence).

In its sample, this clonotype was seen a few times. J is TRBJ2-5 and V is TRBV7-2; 8 bases match TRBD2. The CDR3 is 16 residues long. V shed 0 bases and J 4 bases; nucleotides not matched to a gene: 7. CDR1 is SGHTA and CDR2 is FQGNSA in the germline V gene. CDR3 in amino acids: CASSLAKGLGVETQYF. The CDR3 DNA reads TGTGCCAGCAGCTTAGCCAAGGGACTAGGGGTAGAGACCCAGTACTTC.

There are many counts of this clonotype. The DNA for the CDR3 is TGTGCCTGGATGTCAGGGGAGGCCACTGAAGCTTTCTTT. It yields the protein CAWMSGEATEAFF. The chain carries TRBV30 and TRBJ1-1; tentative D call: TRBD1 (6 bases). The ends were cut back, 4 bases at V and 4 bases at J, with 13 bases in the middle. Looked up from germline, CDR1 is GTSNPN and CDR2 is SVGIG (reference sequence). The length of the CDR3 is 13 residues.

This clonotype came up many times. The chain joins TRBV4-2 to TRBJ2-5; weak D call: TRBD2 (5 bases). CDR1 and CDR2 (germline): LGHNA, YNFKEQ. The V gene lost 0 bases and the J gene lost 1 base, with 6 bases spanning the gap. CDR3 length equals 14 residues. The CDR3 coding sequence is TGTGCCAGCAGCCAAGAGGGAGCCCAAGAGACCCAGTACTTC. Protein: CASSQEGAQETQYF.

The chain employs TRBV4-1 and TRBJ2-7, with 9 bases lining up with TRBD1. The CDR3 is 16 residues long. Per germline, CDR1 MGHRA and CDR2 YSYEKL. After removal of 3 bases from V and 0 bases from J, the junction contained 6 bases not matched to a gene. The CDR3 nucleotides read TGCGCCAGCAGCCAGAAGGACAGGGGTTTCTCCTACGAGCAGTACTTC. Translation gives CASSQKDRGFSYEQYF.

A word on this clonotype: This may come from a read error, since a much larger clone is one base off. The chain is built from TRBV29-1 and TRBJ2-7; either TRBD1 or TRBD2 may fit D (5 bases each). Germline V gene data show CDR1 as SQVTM and CDR2 as ANQGSEA. The CDR3 totals 15 residues. V was trimmed by 0 bases and J by 7 bases, leaving 19 bases between them. CDR3 nucleotide sequence: TGCAGCGTTGAAGATCATACGGGACGGCCCAATGAGCAGTACTTC. Translated: CSVEDHTGRPNEQYF.

The chain is built from TRBV20-1 and TRBJ2-1, with TRBD1 matching over 11 bases. Germline CDR1 reads DFQATT; CDR2 reads SNEGSKA (reference sequence). V lost 3 bases to trimming and J lost 7 bases; unmatched junction nucleotides: 8. CDR3 length: 15 residues. CDR3 in amino acids: CSARIGQGAWNEQFF. The CDR3 coding sequence is TGCAGTGCTAGGATTGGACAGGGGGCTTGGAATGAGCAGTTCTTC.

This clonotype was detected a few times. The chain is built from TRBV5-5 and TRBJ1-5, with D possibly being TRBD1 (5 bases). V was trimmed by 4 bases and J by 7 bases, leaving 15 bases between them. Germline lookup yields CDR1 SGHKS and CDR2 YYEKEE (reference sequence). CDR3 length: 14 residues. In DNA form, the CDR3 reads TGTGCCAGCAGCGGCGTGAGGGGCGGCCAGCCCCAGCATTTT. This translates into CASSGVRGGQPQHF. The variable domain in full, completed from reference TRBV5-5 and TRBJ1-5, reads DAGVTQSPTHLIKTRGQQVTLRCSPISGHKSVSWYQQVLGQGPQFIFQYYEKEERGRGNFPDRFSARQFPNYSSELNVNALLLGDSALYLCASSGVRGGQPQHFGDGTRLSIL.

The chain uses TRBV11-2 and TRBJ2-7; D unclear. The CDR3 is 15 amino acids. Germline lookup yields CDR1 SGHAT and CDR2 FQNNGV. Trimming pared 2 bases from V and 0 bases from J, leaving 11 bases between. This CDR3 is CASSLIPAVSYEQYF. CDR3 nucleotide sequence: TGTGCCAGCAGCTTAATCCCGGCCGTCTCCTACGAGCAGTACTTC.

J is TRBJ2-1 and V is TRBV11-3; a weak D match, TRBD1 (5 bases). The germline V gene has CDR1 SGHNT and CDR2 YENEEA. V was trimmed by 3 bases and J by 8 bases, leaving 11 bases between them. CDR3 length equals 13 residues. The CDR3 here is CASSFLAQDEQFF. CDR3 DNA: TGTGCCAGCAGCTTTTTGGCACAGGATGAGCAGTTCTTC.

As to this clonotype: Given a much more abundant clone one base away, this may be a read error. The chain carries TRBV20-1 and TRBJ2-1; D is unclear. V lost 3 bases to trimming and J lost 5 bases, with 20 bases between them. CDR3 length: 16 residues. CDR1 is DFQATT and CDR2 is SNEGSKA in the germline V gene (reference sequence). The CDR3 DNA reads as TGCAGTGCTAGGAAAGGCTATGCAGCTCCAAACAATGAGCAGTTCTTC. This encodes CSARKGYAAPNNEQFF.

The chain links TRBV2 to TRBJ2-1, with 9 bases matching TRBD2. V trimming: 7 bases; J trimming: 7 bases; junction bases outside the gene matches: 11. The CDR3 length is 15 residues. Germline lookup yields CDR1 SNHLY and CDR2 FYNNEI. As DNA, the CDR3 is TGTGCCAGCACCCCAAGGGGCGGGAGGGGTAATGAGCAGTTCTTC. It is translated as CASTPRGGRGNEQFF. Full variable domain (rest looked up from reference TRBV2 and TRBJ2-1): EPEVTQTPSHQVTQMGQEVILRCVPISNHLYFYWYRQILGQKVEFLVSFYNNEISEKSEIFDDQFSVERPDGSNFTLKIRSTKLEDSAMYFCASTPRGGRGNEQFFGPGTRLTVL.

This clonotype has only a few counts. The V call is TRBV2, the J call TRBJ1-1; D uncertain. CDR1 and CDR2 from the germline V gene are SNHLY and FYNNEI. Trimming left V 8 bases short and J 5 bases short, with 12 bases between. The CDR3 contains 12 residues. The CDR3 DNA reads TGTGCCAGCCCGCTGCAAGGGACTGAAGCTTTCTTT. It is translated as CASPLQGTEAFF.

Concerning this clonotype: A junction end diverges from the germline sequence, so it may reflect a read error. The chain combines TRBV28 with TRBJ1-1; perhaps TRBD1 as D (5 bases). This CDR3 spans 14 amino acids. Germline V gives CDR1 MDHEN, CDR2 SYDVKM. The CDR3 bases are TGTGCCAGCAGTTCTACAGGTTGGGGCACTGAAACTTTCTTT. Encoded protein: CASSSTGWGTETFF.

This clonotype has only a few counts. The rearrangement uses TRBV5-1 and TRBJ1-1; TRBD1 matches 7 bases. V was pared by 0 bases and J by 6 bases, with 8 bases of the junction left unmatched. The germline V gene has CDR1 SGHRS and CDR2 YFSETQ. There are 15 residues in the CDR3. In nucleotides, the CDR3 is TGCGCCAGCAGCTTGGCCAGGGGGAGTTTCCCTGAAGCTTTCTTT. It encodes CASSLARGSFPEAFF.

Details on this clonotype: A read error is possible here, since a much larger clone lies one base away. As DNA, the CDR3 is TGTGCCAGCAGTCTTTACAGGGAGGAGACCCTGTACTTC. It specifies CASSLYREETLYF. J is TRBJ2-5 and V is TRBV2; D is tentatively TRBD1 or TRBD2 (6 bases each). There are 13 residues in the CDR3. Germline loops: CDR1 SNHLY, CDR2 FYNNEI. Using reference TRBV2 and TRBJ2-5 for the parts outside the CDR3, the full variable domain is EPEVTQTPSHQVTQMGQEVILRCVPISNHLYFYWYRQILGQKVEFLVSFYNNEISEKSEIFDDQFSVERPDGSNFTLKIRSTKLEDSAMYFCASSLYREETLYFGPGTRLLVL.

V gene TRBV9 combines with J gene TRBJ2-3; 7 nucleotides align to TRBD1. CDR3 length equals 16 residues. Germline V lookup: CDR1 SGDLS, CDR2 YYNGEE. The J segment lost 6 bases and the V segment lost 0 bases, leaving 10 bases of the junction unmatched. In DNA, the CDR3 is TGTGCCAGCAGCGTAGCTAGGGGCAGGGGGTCGGATACGCAGTATTTT. This sequence encodes CASSVARGRGSDTQYF.

About this clonotype: A read error may account for a junction end that differs from germline. V usage is TRBV4-2 and J usage is TRBJ2-2; D is possibly TRBD1 or TRBD2 (5 bases each). Germline V gene lookup returns CDR1 LGHNA and CDR2 YNFKEQ. This CDR3 has 13 amino acids. The CDR3 sequence: CASSEEGTGELFF. CDR3 nucleotide sequence: TGTGCCAGCAGCGAAGAGGGGACCGGGGAGCTGTTTTTT.

This clonotype was counted once. A much larger clone lies one base from this, so it may be a read error. This chain uses TRBV12-3 or TRBV12-4 with TRBJ2-5; D uncertain. The germline V and J ends were trimmed by 6 bases and 2 bases, with 19 bases remaining between them. This CDR3 is built from 16 residues. The CDR3 reads CASSASPISRQETQYF. CDR3 nucleotide sequence: TGTGCCAGCAGCGCCAGTCCGATTTCGCGGCAAGAGACCCAGTACTTC.

The V gene is TRBV10-3, the J gene TRBJ2-1; 8 positions match TRBD1. The germline CDR1 and CDR2 sequences are ENHRY and SYGVKD. V trimming: 4 bases; J trimming: 4 bases; junction bases outside the gene matches: 21. This CDR3 contains 20 residues. This CDR3 is CAISVSNRDRSREMYNEQFF. CDR3 in DNA: TGTGCCATCAGTGTCTCAAACCGGGACAGGAGTAGAGAGATGTACAATGAGCAGTTCTTC.

This clonotype was counted a few times. The V and J genes are TRBV7-2 and TRBJ1-5; possibly TRBD1 for D (5 bases). The CDR3 is 14 residues long. The ends were cut back, 5 bases at V and 5 bases at J, with 13 bases in the middle. Germline CDR1 is SGHTA and CDR2 is FQGNSA. The CDR3 region has the DNA TGTGCCAGCAGCCCTCGGGGCCCCCATCAGCCCCAGCATTTT. Translating gives CASSPRGPHQPQHF.

The CDR3 loop reads CASSWGQGTGELFF. The CDR3 coding sequence is TGTGCCAGCAGTTGGGGACAAGGCACCGGGGAGCTGTTTTTT. V is TRBV27 and J is TRBJ2-2; D is possibly TRBD1 (6 bases). Trimming cost V 4 bases and J 4 bases, with 10 bases left between them. CDR3 length equals 14 residues. Germline lookup yields CDR1 MNHEY and CDR2 SMNVEV (reference sequence).

The chain recombines TRBV4-1 with TRBJ2-1; D not certain. The tail of the sequence fits TRBJ2-7 better, so the J call may be wrong. From germline, CDR1 is MGHRA and CDR2 YSYEKL. CDR3 length: 16 residues. The CDR3 sequence: CASSQEPPSSYNEQYF. The DNA of the CDR3 is TGCGCCAGCAGCCAAGAACCCCCGAGCTCCTACAATGAGCAGTACTTC.